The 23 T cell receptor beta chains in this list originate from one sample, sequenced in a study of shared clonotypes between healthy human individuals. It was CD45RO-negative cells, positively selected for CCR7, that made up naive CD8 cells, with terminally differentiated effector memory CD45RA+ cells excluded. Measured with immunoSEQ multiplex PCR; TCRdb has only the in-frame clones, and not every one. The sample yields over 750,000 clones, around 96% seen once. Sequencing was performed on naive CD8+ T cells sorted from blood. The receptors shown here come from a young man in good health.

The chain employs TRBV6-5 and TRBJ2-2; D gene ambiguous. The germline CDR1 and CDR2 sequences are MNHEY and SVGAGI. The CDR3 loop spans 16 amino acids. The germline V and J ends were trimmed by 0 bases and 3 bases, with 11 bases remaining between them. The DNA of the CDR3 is TGTGCCAGCAGTTACTCGAACGGACCGGACACCGGGGAGCTGTTTTTT. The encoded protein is CASSYSNGPDTGELFF.

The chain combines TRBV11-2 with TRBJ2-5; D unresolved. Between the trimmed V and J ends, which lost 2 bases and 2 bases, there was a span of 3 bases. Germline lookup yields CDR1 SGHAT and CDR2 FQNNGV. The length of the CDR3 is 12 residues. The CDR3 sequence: CASSLTQETQYF. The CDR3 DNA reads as TGTGCCAGCAGCTTAACGCAAGAGACCCAGTACTTC.

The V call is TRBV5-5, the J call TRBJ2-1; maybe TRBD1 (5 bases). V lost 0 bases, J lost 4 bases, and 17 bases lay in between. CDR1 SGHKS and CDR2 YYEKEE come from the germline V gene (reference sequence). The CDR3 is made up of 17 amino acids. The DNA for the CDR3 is TGTGCCAGCAGCTTGGCAGGGAAGATAAGACTTTACAATGAGCAGTTCTTC. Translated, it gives CASSLAGKIRLYNEQFF.

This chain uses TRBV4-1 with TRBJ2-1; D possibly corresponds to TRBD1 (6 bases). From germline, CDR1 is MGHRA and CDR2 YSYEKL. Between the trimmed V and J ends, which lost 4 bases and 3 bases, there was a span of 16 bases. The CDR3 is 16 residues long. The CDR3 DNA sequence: TGCGCCAGCAGCCGACAGGACAGACCAGACTACAATGAGCAGTTCTTC. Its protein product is CASSRQDRPDYNEQFF.

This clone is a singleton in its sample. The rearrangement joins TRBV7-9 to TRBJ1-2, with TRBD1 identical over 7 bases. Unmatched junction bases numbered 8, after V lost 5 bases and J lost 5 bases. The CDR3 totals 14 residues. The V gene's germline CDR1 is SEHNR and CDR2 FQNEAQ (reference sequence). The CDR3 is CASSARDRLYGYTF. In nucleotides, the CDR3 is TGTGCCAGCAGCGCACGGGACAGACTTTATGGCTACACCTTC.

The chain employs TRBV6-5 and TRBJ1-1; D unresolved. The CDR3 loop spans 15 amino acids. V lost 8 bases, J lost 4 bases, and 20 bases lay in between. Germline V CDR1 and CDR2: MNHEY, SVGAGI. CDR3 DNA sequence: TGTGCCAGCGGGAGGTTACTTGAAGGTAGCACTGAAGCTTTCTTT. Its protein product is CASGRLLEGSTEAFF.

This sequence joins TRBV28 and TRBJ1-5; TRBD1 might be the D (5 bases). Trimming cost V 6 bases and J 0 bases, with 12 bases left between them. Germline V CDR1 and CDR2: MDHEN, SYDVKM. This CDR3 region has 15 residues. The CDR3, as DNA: TGTGCCAGCAGCCTGGGGACTTTTAGCAATCAGCCCCAGCATTTT. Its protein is CASSLGTFSNQPQHF.

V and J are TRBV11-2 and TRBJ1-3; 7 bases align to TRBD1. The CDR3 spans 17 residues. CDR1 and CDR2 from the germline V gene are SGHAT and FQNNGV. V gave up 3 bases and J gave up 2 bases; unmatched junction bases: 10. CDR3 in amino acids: CASSFNPDRDAGNTIYF. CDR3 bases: TGTGCCAGCAGCTTCAACCCAGACAGGGACGCTGGAAACACCATATATTTT.

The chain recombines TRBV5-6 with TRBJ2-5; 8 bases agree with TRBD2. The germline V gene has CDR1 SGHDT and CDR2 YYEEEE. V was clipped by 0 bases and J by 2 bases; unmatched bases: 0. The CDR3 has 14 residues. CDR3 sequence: CASSLGLAQETQYF. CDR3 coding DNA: TGTGCCAGCAGCTTGGGACTAGCGCAAGAGACCCAGTACTTC.

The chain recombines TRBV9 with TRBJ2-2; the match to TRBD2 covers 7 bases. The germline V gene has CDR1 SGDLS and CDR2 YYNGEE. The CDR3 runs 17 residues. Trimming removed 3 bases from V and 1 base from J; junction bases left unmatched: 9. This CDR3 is CASSDSLERENTGELFF. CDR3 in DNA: TGTGCCAGCAGCGATTCCTTGGAGCGGGAGAACACCGGGGAGCTGTTTTTT.

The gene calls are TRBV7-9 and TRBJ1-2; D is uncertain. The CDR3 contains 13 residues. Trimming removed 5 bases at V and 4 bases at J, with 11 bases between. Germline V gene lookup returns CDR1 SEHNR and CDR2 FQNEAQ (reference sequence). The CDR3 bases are TGTGCCAGCAGCCCCGGGATCTCCTATGGCTACACCTTC. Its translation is CASSPGISYGYTF.

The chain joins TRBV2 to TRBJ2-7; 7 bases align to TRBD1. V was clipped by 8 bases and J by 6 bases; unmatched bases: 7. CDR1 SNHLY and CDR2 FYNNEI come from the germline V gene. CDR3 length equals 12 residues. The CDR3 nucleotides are TGTGCCAGCCGCAGGGGGTTGATCGAGCAGTACTTC. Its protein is CASRRGLIEQYF.

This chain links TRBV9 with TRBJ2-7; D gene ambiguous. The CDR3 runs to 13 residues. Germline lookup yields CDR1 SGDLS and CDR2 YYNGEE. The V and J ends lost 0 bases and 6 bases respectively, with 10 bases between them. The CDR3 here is CASSVVPGAEQYF. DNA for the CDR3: TGTGCCAGCAGCGTAGTCCCGGGTGCCGAGCAGTACTTC.

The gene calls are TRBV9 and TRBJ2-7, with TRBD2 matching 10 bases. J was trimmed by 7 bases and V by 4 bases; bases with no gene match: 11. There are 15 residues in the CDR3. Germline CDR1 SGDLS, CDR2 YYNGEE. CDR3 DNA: TGTGCCAGCAGCAGCCCTAGCGGGAGTTCAGGGGAGCAGTACTTC. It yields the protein CASSSPSGSSGEQYF.

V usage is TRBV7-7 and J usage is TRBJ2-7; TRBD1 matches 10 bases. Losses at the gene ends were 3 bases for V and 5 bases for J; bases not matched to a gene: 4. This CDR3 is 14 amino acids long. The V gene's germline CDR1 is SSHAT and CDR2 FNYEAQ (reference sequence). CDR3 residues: CASSLGTGADEQYF. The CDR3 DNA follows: TGTGCCAGCAGCTTGGGGACAGGGGCCGACGAGCAGTACTTC.

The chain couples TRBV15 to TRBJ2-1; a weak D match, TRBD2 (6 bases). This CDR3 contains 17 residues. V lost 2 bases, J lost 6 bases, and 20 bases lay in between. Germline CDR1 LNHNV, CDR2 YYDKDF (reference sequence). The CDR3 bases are TGTGCCACCAGCAGACCTTCGGAGGGGCGAAGCAGCAATGAGCAGTTCTTC. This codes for CATSRPSEGRSSNEQFF.

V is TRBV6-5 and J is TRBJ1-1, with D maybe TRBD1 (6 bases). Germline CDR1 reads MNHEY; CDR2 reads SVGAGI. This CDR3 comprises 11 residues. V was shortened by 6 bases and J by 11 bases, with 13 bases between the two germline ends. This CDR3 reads CASRASGAAFF. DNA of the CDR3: TGTGCCAGCAGGGCATCAGGGGCGGCTTTCTTT.

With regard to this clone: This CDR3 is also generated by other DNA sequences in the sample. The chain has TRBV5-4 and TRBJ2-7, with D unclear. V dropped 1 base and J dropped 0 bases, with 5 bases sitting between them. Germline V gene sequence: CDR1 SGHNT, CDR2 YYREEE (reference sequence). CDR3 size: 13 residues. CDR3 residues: CASSLYSSYEQYF. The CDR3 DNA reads TGTGCCAGCAGCTTGTACAGCTCCTACGAGCAGTACTTC.

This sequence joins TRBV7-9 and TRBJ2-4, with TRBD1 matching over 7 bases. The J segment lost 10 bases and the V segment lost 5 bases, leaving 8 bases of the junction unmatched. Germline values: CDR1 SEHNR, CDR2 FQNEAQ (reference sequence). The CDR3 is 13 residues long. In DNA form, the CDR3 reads TGTGCCAGCAGCCCGAGCTCGACAGGGATTCAGTACTTC. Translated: CASSPSSTGIQYF. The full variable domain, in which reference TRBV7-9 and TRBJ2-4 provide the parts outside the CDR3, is DTGVSQNPRHKITKRGQNVTFRCDPISEHNRLYWYRQTLGQGPEFLTYFQNEAQLEKSRLLSDRFSAERPKGSFSTLEIQRTEQGDSAMYLCASSPSSTGIQYFGAGTRLSVL.

The CDR3 here is CASSQGGAPYYEQYF. DNA of the CDR3: TGTGCCAGCAGCCAGGGGGGGGCCCCCTATTACGAGCAGTACTTC. V gene TRBV5-7 combines with J gene TRBJ2-7; either TRBD1 or TRBD2 may supply D (7 bases each). TRBV5-7 is flagged as an ORF with uncertain function. Deletions cut 4 bases from V and 4 bases from J, with 18 bases between. CDR3 length: 15 amino acids.

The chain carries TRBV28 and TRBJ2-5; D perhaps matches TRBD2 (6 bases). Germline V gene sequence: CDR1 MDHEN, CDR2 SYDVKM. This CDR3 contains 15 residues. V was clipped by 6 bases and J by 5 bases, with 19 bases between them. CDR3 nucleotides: TGTGCCAGCAGCAATTTTCCCCAGGGAGGCGAGACCCAGTACTTC. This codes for CASSNFPQGGETQYF.

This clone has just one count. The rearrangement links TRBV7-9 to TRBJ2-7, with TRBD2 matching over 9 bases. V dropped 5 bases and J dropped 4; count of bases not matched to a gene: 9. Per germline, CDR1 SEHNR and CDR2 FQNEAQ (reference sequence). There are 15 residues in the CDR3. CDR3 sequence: CASSRGGTSFYEQYF. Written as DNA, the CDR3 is TGTGCCAGCAGCCGAGGGGGGACTAGCTTTTACGAGCAGTACTTC.

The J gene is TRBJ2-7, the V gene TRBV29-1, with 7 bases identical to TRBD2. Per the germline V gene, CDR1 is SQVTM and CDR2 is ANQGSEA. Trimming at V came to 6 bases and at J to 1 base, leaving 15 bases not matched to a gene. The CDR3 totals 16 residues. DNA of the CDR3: TGCAGCGTCCCGCGATGCCGCGGGAGTTTATCCTACGAGCAGTACTTC. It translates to CSVPRCRGSLSYEQYF.